What follows are 10 T cell receptor beta chains derived from one specimen sequenced in a study of T cell repertoires in cytomegalovirus infection. TCRdb called the reads again in MiXCR, with one record for every CDR3 protein. The table includes about 100,000 distinct CDR3 sequences, 16% detected once. Sequencing input: PBMCs. These receptors were collected from a human donor in good health (CMV status not recorded). Some clones in this sample may be carry-over from other donors' samples.

This clonotype was picked up many times. V is TRBV27 and J is TRBJ1-2; a possible D gene is TRBD1 (5 bases). CDR1 is MNHEY, CDR2 SMNVEV, per germline (reference sequence). Trimming cost V 5 bases and J 3 bases, with 7 bases left between them. The CDR3 runs to 12 residues. In DNA form, the CDR3 reads TGTGCCAGCAGTGGGGGGTACTATGGCTACACCTTC. Its protein is CASSGGYYGYTF.

This clonotype was picked up a small number of times. The rearrangement links TRBV5-1 to TRBJ2-3; 8 nucleotides match TRBD1. V was clipped by 3 bases and J by 6 bases; unmatched bases: 12. The CDR3 consists of 16 residues. Germline CDR1 SGHRS, CDR2 YFSETQ. CDR3 DNA sequence: TGCGCCAGCAGCTCTGGAGGGCAGGGGGCTAGGGATACGCAGTATTTT. Amino acid sequence: CASSSGGQGARDTQYF.

V gene TRBV10-3 combines with J gene TRBJ2-5; 7 bases agree with TRBD2. The V gene end was trimmed by 4 bases and the J gene end by 4 bases; junction bases not matched to a gene: 9. This CDR3 has 15 residues. Germline V gives CDR1 ENHRY, CDR2 SYGVKD. Here the CDR3 DNA reads TGTGCCATCAGTGCATTCACTAGCGCTGGAGAGACCCAGTACTTC. Translating gives CAISAFTSAGETQYF.

This clonotype was detected only a few times. The genes are TRBV12-3 or TRBV12-4 and TRBJ1-5, with a tentative D call TRBD1 (5 bases). The length of the CDR3 is 13 residues. The V and J ends lost 5 bases and 5 bases respectively, with 10 bases between them. The CDR3: CASSRGGDQPQHF. The CDR3 DNA sequence: TGTGCCAGCAGTAGGGGCGGGGATCAGCCCCAGCATTTT.

This clonotype has more than one count but fewer than ten. The chain carries TRBV18 and TRBJ2-1; 9 positions match TRBD2. Germline CDR1 KGHSH, CDR2 LQKENI. The CDR3 length is 17 residues. V trimming: 6 bases; J trimming: 5 bases; junction bases outside the gene matches: 14. The CDR3 loop is CASSGENGGGANNEQFF. The CDR3 region has the DNA TGTGCCAGCTCGGGCGAGAATGGCGGGGGGGCGAACAATGAGCAGTTCTTC. The variable domain in full, completed from reference TRBV18 and TRBJ2-1, reads NAGVMQNPRHLVRRRGQEARLRCSPMKGHSHVYWYRQLPEEGLKFMVYLQKENIIDESGMPKERFSAEFPKEGPSILRIQQVVRGDSAAYFCASSGENGGGANNEQFFGPGTRLTVL.

This clonotype has only a few counts. The chain uses TRBV7-2 and TRBJ2-7; D remains ambiguous. Germline-derived CDR1 and CDR2 are SGHTA and FQGNSA. This CDR3 has 13 residues. Deletions cut 3 bases from V and 3 bases from J, with 9 bases between. The CDR3 protein is CASSLTVFYEQYF. The CDR3 coding sequence is TGTGCCAGCAGCTTGACGGTTTTCTACGAGCAGTACTTC.

The chain links TRBV20-1 to TRBJ2-5; 10 nucleotides line up with TRBD1. Germline assignment: CDR1 DFQATT and CDR2 SNEGSKA (reference sequence). The V gene end was trimmed by 4 bases and the J gene end by 2 bases; junction bases not matched to a gene: 4. The CDR3 contains 14 residues. Here the CDR3 reads CSAKPGQGQETQYF. The CDR3 bases are TGCAGTGCTAAGCCGGGACAGGGGCAAGAGACCCAGTACTTC.

This clonotype was picked up a small number of times. This chain links TRBV5-1 with TRBJ2-7; 10 nucleotides align to TRBD2. Losses at the gene ends were 0 bases for V and 1 base for J; bases not matched to a gene: 7. The CDR3 totals 17 residues. Germline values: CDR1 SGHRS, CDR2 YFSETQ. CDR3 sequence reads: CASSLGPGSGGSYEQYF. The CDR3 DNA reads TGCGCCAGCAGCTTGGGGCCGGGTAGCGGGGGGTCCTACGAGCAGTACTTC.

The CDR3 DNA reads as TGTGCCAGCAGCTTAAAATTTCTCCAGAGGAGGGTTACAGATACGCAGTATTTT. As protein: CASSLKFLQRRVTDTQYF. The chain joins TRBV7-2 to TRBJ2-3; possibly TRBD2 for D (6 bases). CDR3 length equals 18 residues. The V gene's germline CDR1 is SGHTA and CDR2 FQGNSA. V was trimmed by 2 bases and J by 3 bases, leaving 21 bases between them.

Only a few counts were recorded for this clonotype. The J gene is TRBJ1-1, the V gene TRBV11-3, with D unresolved. This CDR3 contains 13 residues. Germline assignment: CDR1 SGHNT and CDR2 YENEEA. V gave up 4 bases and J gave up 3 bases, with 9 bases separating them. The CDR3 protein is CASSSKVDTEAFF. The CDR3 DNA follows: TGTGCCAGCAGCTCAAAGGTGGACACTGAAGCTTTCTTT.